A single T cell receptor beta chain is shown here with its context. The specificity of this receptor is unknown. No base-level quality is on record; no much larger clone is a single base apart. The record originates from a study of blood T cell repertoires in COVID-19 (dated by TCRdb to about 2020). Describing the broader study: Samples covering the acute and convalescent phases of COVID-19 were provided by collaborators in the United States, Italy and Spain. The sample metadata nearly always contained a de-identified subject ID, COVID-19 status, age in years and sex. Samples came from the ongoing ImmuneRACE study (first 160 participants) plus 1,254 subjects from 6 global collaborators. A freely available public database, intended as a resource for researchers studying the immune response to SARS-CoV-2, is where the repertoires were released. The prospective study material was composed of cDNA or gDNA derived from T cells, B-cell-depleted T cells, or PBMCs. Where available, HLA class I and class II types were taken from metadata supplied by the sample provider and were not determined by assay-based typing. Subjects who had been exposed to COVID-19, were actively infected with it, or had recovered from it provided the deeply sampled blood TCRbeta repertoires that made up the dataset. What the study reported, not specific to this receptor: How much clinical and demographic metadata was included differed by source and by participant, and the metadata was provided uncurated.

Taken from cysteine to phenylalanine, the CDR3 has 12 residues. Left in the record is the CDR3 DNA by itself, 36 bases read in frame from the first base. Here V drops 6 bases and J drops 14 bases, and the junction holds 4 bases not matched to any gene. Participants in the prospective study were enrolled through a virtual design, were aged roughly 18 to 90 years, and lived in roughly 24 United States geographic areas. In the prospective study, participants were assigned to cohorts based on the clinical history participants reported in a screening survey and a study questionnaire. Recovered participants in ImmuneRACE Cohort 3 were defined as having two consecutive negative NP/OP PCR tests, clearance from a healthcare professional, or resolution of symptoms. Mobile phlebotomists in the prospective study collected whole blood, serum and a nasopharyngeal or oropharyngeal swab from every participant. Prospective study participants could optionally give additional blood draws and questionnaires over a roughly two-month period. Before DNA extraction, prospective study blood samples were shipped either frozen or at room temperature.

TCRbeta CDR3 regions were amplified from genomic DNA by means of the immunoSEQ Assay, a bias-controlled multiplex PCR. For the original study's pipeline: The number of nucleated cells in each sample was estimated by amplification of reference gene primers within the assay. Sequence reads were collapsed and filtered to measure the absolute abundance of every unique TCRbeta CDR3 rearrangement. For each sample, productive Simpson clonality was calculated as the square root of Simpson's diversity index over productive rearrangements. TCRdb provides this immuneACCESS table in a form limited to in-frame rearrangements. Some clones are lacking; in checked studies, under half of them reflect an unresolved V gene, and why the rest are absent is not known. That table is the source of V, J and clone size, and D and trimming were worked out from the DNA. A total of some 420,000 clones appear in this sample, roughly nine tenths of them only once. Clones ranked in the top ten supply around 1.1% of the sample.

This clonotype was obtained from a young man who had recovered from COVID-19. Sequencing was done on a sample of PBMCs or T cells enriched from blood (not recorded which). Recombination linked TRBV12-3 or TRBV12-4 to TRBJ2-1, and 13 junctional nucleotides match TRBD2. The CDR3 amino acid sequence is: CASRLAGGPKFF. In nucleotide form, the sequence is TGTGCCAGCAGACTAGCGGGAGGGCCTAAGTTCTTC.